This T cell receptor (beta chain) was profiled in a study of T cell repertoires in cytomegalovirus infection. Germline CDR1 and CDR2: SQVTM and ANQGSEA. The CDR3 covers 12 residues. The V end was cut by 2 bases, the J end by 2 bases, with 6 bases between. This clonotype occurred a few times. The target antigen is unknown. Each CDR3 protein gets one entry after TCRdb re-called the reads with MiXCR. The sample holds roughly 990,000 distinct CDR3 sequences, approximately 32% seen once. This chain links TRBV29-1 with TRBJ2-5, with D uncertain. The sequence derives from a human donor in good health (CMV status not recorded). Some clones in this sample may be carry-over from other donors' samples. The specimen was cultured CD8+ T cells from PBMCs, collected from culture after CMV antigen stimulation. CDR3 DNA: TGCAGCGTTGAACAGGAACAAGAGACCCAGTACTTC. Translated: CSVEQEQETQYF.